This TCR beta chain originates from a study of shared clonotypes between healthy human individuals. The germline gives CDR1 SGHAT, CDR2 FQNNGV. This CDR3 is 14 amino acids long. V gave up 6 bases and J gave up 0 bases, with 9 bases separating them. Some clones are missing from TCRdb's copy, which holds only in-frame ones; the method was immunoSEQ multiplex PCR. The sample has 950,000 to 1,100,000 clones, 75% seen once; the top ten hold approximately 1.5%. This clone was counted a single time. The same CDR3 arises from other DNA sequences in this sample as well. This clonotype was obtained from a man younger than 35 in good health. The sequencing input was memory CD4+ T cells sorted from blood. Subset: CD45RA-negative fraction. The chain is built from TRBV11-2 and TRBJ1-3, with no clear D. CDR3 loop: CASSLGLSGNTIYF. Here the CDR3 DNA reads TGTGCCAGCAGTCTTGGCCTCTCTGGAAACACCATATATTTT.